Below, 19 T cell receptor beta chains from the same sample are listed, as sequenced in a study of T cells after yellow fever vaccination. TCRdb reanalysed the 5' RACE reads using MiXCR and keeps one entry per CDR3 protein. This sample yields some 350,000 distinct CDR3 sequences, of which approximately 6% are seen a single time; about 15% belongs to the top ten. Specimen: PBMCs, collected 5 days after the yellow fever booster vaccination. Receptors were obtained from a man younger than 40 who received the YFV17D yellow fever vaccine.

In this sample, this clonotype turned up many times. This chain's CDR3 is CSASSNPSGSPLHF. In nucleotides, the CDR3 is TGCAGTGCTAGCTCGAACCCGAGTGGTTCACCCCTCCACTTT. The chain couples TRBV20-1 to TRBJ1-6; D is unresolved. CDR3 length equals 14 residues. Germline CDR1 DFQATT, CDR2 SNEGSKA (reference sequence). The germline V and J ends were trimmed by 3 bases and 9 bases, with 15 bases remaining between them.

This clonotype was seen ten or more times. J is TRBJ2-3 and V is TRBV3-1; D gene ambiguous. The CDR3 loop spans 13 amino acids. CDR1 and CDR2 (germline): LGHDT, YNNKEL (reference sequence). Deletions cut 3 bases from V and 1 base from J, with 5 bases between. The CDR3 DNA is TGTGCCAGCAGCCAGTACGGCACAGATACGCAGTATTTT. Protein sequence: CASSQYGTDTQYF.

This CDR3 reads CASSLENLAGGTYEQYF. The CDR3 nucleotides read TGTGCCAGCAGCTTGGAGAACCTAGCGGGAGGAACCTACGAGCAGTACTTC. The chain joins TRBV5-5 to TRBJ2-7; TRBD2 matches at 11 bases. The V segment lost 0 bases and the J segment 2 bases; nucleotides outside the gene matches: 7. Germline CDR1 reads SGHKS; CDR2 reads YYEKEE (reference sequence). This CDR3 has 17 residues.

At least ten counts were recorded for this clonotype. The chain carries TRBV20-1 and TRBJ2-7, with 8 bases fitting TRBD2. Per the germline V gene, CDR1 is DFQATT and CDR2 is SNEGSKA (reference sequence). CDR3 length equals 13 residues. Trimming at V came to 2 bases and at J to 6 bases, leaving 6 bases not matched to a gene. The CDR3 spells CSARYSGSSEQYF. CDR3 DNA sequence: TGCAGTGCTAGATACAGCGGGAGTAGCGAGCAGTACTTC.

This rearrangement joins TRBV7-6 to TRBJ2-1; D might be TRBD2 (6 bases). This CDR3 spans 15 amino acids. V was cut by 6 bases and J by 3 bases, with 15 bases left in between. CDR1 is SGHVS and CDR2 is FNYEAQ in the germline V gene. DNA of the CDR3: TGTGCCAGCAGGTTGTCTAGGGACTTCTACAATGAGCAGTTCTTC. This encodes CASRLSRDFYNEQFF.

The chain couples TRBV6-2 or TRBV6-3 to TRBJ1-2; tentative D call: TRBD1 (5 bases). V was cut by 2 bases and J by 3 bases, with 16 bases left in between. The V gene's germline CDR1 is MNHEY and CDR2 SVGEGT. The length of the CDR3 is 16 residues. Here the CDR3 reads CASSYVRQGLHYGYTF. The DNA for the CDR3 is TGTGCCAGCAGTTACGTTCGGCAGGGTCTACACTATGGCTACACCTTC.

The chain couples TRBV20-1 to TRBJ2-3; D gene unclear. The V end lost 4 bases, the J end lost 0 bases, and 11 bases lay between the germline ends. The CDR3 contains 14 residues. The germline V gene has CDR1 DFQATT and CDR2 SNEGSKA (reference sequence). The CDR3 is CSATRPLSTDTQYF. The CDR3 DNA reads TGCAGTGCTACAAGGCCTCTTAGCACAGATACGCAGTATTTT.

CDR3 region: CASSQERLVRETQYF. The CDR3 DNA is TGTGCCAGCAGCCAAGAGCGACTAGTTAGAGAGACCCAGTACTTC. The V gene is TRBV3-1, the J gene TRBJ2-5, with D tentatively TRBD2 (6 bases). Deletions cut 0 bases from V and 4 bases from J, with 12 bases between. The CDR3 is made up of 15 amino acids. Germline lookup yields CDR1 LGHDT and CDR2 YNNKEL (reference sequence).

V is TRBV20-1 and J is TRBJ2-1; a possible D gene is TRBD2 (6 bases). Germline V CDR1 and CDR2: DFQATT, SNEGSKA (reference sequence). The V gene lost 2 bases and the J gene lost 4 bases, with 15 bases spanning the gap. The CDR3 covers 15 residues. The CDR3 region has the DNA TGCAGTGCTAGAAGGGGCGGAGGGACGTACAATGAGCAGTTCTTC. Translated: CSARRGGGTYNEQFF.

This clonotype was observed at least ten times. This chain connects TRBV10-3 to TRBJ2-5; TRBD1 aligns across 7 bases. The V and J ends lost 2 bases and 5 bases, in that order; junction bases with no gene match: 8. The germline gives CDR1 ENHRY, CDR2 SYGVKD. There are 15 residues in the CDR3. DNA of the CDR3: TGTGCCATCAGTGAGACGTACCAACAGGGGGAGACCCAGTACTTC. Its protein product is CAISETYQQGETQYF.

This clonotype has only a few counts. V usage is TRBV15 and J usage is TRBJ1-3; tentative D call: TRBD1 (6 bases). Trimming removed 3 bases from V and 4 bases from J, with 10 bases in between. In germline, CDR1 is LNHNV, CDR2 YYDKDF (reference sequence). CDR3 length: 14 residues. The chain's CDR3 is CATSSSGQGNTIYF. In DNA form, the CDR3 reads TGTGCCACCAGCAGCTCCGGACAGGGAAACACCATATATTTT. The full variable domain, in which reference TRBV15 and TRBJ1-3 provide the parts outside the CDR3, is DAMVIQNPRYQVTQFGKPVTLSCSQTLNHNVMYWYQQKSSQAPKLLFHYYDKDFNNEADTPDNFQSRRPNTSFCFLDIRSPGLGDTAMYLCATSSSGQGNTIYFGEGSWLTVV.

This clonotype was seen repeatedly, ten times or more. The chain links TRBV24-1 to TRBJ2-3; TRBD2 is a possible D gene (5 bases). The CDR3 covers 14 residues. Germline assignment: CDR1 KGHDR and CDR2 SFDVKD. V gave up 5 bases and J gave up 3 bases, with 11 bases separating them. The CDR3 spells CATSGGFSTDTQYF. In DNA form, the CDR3 reads TGTGCCACCAGTGGAGGGTTCAGTACAGATACGCAGTATTTT.

This clonotype appeared a few times. The chain links TRBV2 to TRBJ2-3, with 8 bases identical to TRBD2. Germline V gene sequence: CDR1 SNHLY, CDR2 FYNNEI. V was pared by 5 bases and J by 2 bases, with 18 bases of the junction left unmatched. The CDR3 contains 19 residues. CDR3 sequence reads: CASSRISGIPFNTTDTQYF. CDR3 bases: TGTGCCAGCAGTCGAATTAGCGGGATCCCTTTCAACACCACAGATACGCAGTATTTT.

This clonotype came up a few times. The chain couples TRBV6-1 to TRBJ2-7; maybe TRBD2 (6 bases). Germline lookup yields CDR1 MNHNS and CDR2 SASEGT. There are 14 residues in the CDR3. V was cut by 5 bases and J by 6 bases, with 17 bases left in between. The CDR3 DNA is TGTGCCAGCAGTCCGTGGCGGGATGGTTCCGAGCAGTACTTC. Translation gives CASSPWRDGSEQYF.

V usage is TRBV12-3 or TRBV12-4 and J usage is TRBJ2-1; D is perhaps TRBD1 or TRBD2 (5 bases each). The V gene lost 6 bases and the J gene lost 5 bases, with 14 bases spanning the gap. The CDR3 spans 14 residues. The CDR3 bases are TGTGCCAGCAGCCGTAGGGACGGAAACAATGAGCAGTTCTTC. It encodes CASSRRDGNNEQFF.

The V and J genes are TRBV27 and TRBJ2-7; TRBD1 matches 10 bases. CDR3 length: 14 residues. V lost 8 bases, J lost 2 bases, and 6 bases stayed unmatched. Per the germline V gene, CDR1 is MNHEY and CDR2 is SMNVEV (reference sequence). CDR3 sequence: CASWTGGRTYEQYF. The DNA of the CDR3 is TGTGCCAGCTGGACAGGGGGACGAACCTACGAGCAGTACTTC.

This clonotype showed up just a few times. The V call is TRBV20-1, the J call TRBJ1-3; D is perhaps TRBD1 (6 bases). Germline-derived CDR1 and CDR2 are DFQATT and SNEGSKA (reference sequence). V was pared by 7 bases and J by 2 bases, with 12 bases between. This CDR3 region has 13 residues. CDR3 nucleotides: TGCAGTGTTGGGGGCAGGGCTGGAAACACCATATATTTT. Amino acids: CSVGGRAGNTIYF.

This clonotype was recorded many times. The chain is built from TRBV7-9 and TRBJ1-1; D uncertain. The germline gives CDR1 SEHNR, CDR2 FQNEAQ (reference sequence). The CDR3 is 14 residues long. V was trimmed by 5 bases and J by 0 bases, leaving 10 bases between them. In DNA, the CDR3 is TGTGCCAGCAGCCCGGACGGACTGAACACTGAAGCTTTCTTT. Its protein is CASSPDGLNTEAFF.

The sample holds many counts of this clonotype. The rearrangement uses TRBV6-2 or TRBV6-3 and TRBJ1-5; no reliable D call. This CDR3 is built from 14 residues. Germline V gives CDR1 MNHEY, CDR2 SVGEGT. V was cut by 0 bases and J by 7 bases, with 10 bases left in between. The CDR3, as DNA: TGTGCCAGCAGTTACTCGATTTCAGGACAGCCCCAGCATTTT. Amino acids: CASSYSISGQPQHF.